This passage covers 28 T cell receptor beta chains from one sample sequenced in a study of control samples from healthy donors and cancer patients (dated by TCRdb to 2020 to 2021). The library was prepared using the immunoSEQ multiplex PCR assay. Here the immuneACCESS table is served through TCRdb, limited to in-frame sequences with V and J called. Missing clones are a known gap in these copies; in checked studies unresolved V genes cover under half, and the rest lacks a known reason. For this sample there are approximately 140,000 clones; under 95% appear just once. Of the sample, under 9% falls within the top ten clones. The sequencing input was blood. These receptors were obtained from a man younger than 35 in good health.

The genes are TRBV6-2 or TRBV6-3 and TRBJ1-2; 7 bases are shared with TRBD1. This CDR3 has 12 amino acids. Germline V gene data show CDR1 as MNHEY and CDR2 as SVGEGT. V lost 5 bases to trimming and J lost 8 bases; unmatched junction nucleotides: 5. CDR3 protein: CASSRQGGGYTF. CDR3 DNA sequence: TGTGCCAGCAGTAGACAGGGTGGCGGCTACACCTTC.

The V and J genes are TRBV5-1 and TRBJ1-6; D perhaps matches TRBD1 (6 bases). Between the trimmed V and J ends, which lost 5 bases and 7 bases, there was a span of 16 bases. Germline assignment: CDR1 SGHRS and CDR2 YFSETQ. CDR3 length equals 15 residues. The DNA of the CDR3 is TGCGCCAGCAGATATACAGGGTCGGTAAATTCACCCCTCCACTTT. Translated, it gives CASRYTGSVNSPLHF.

The J gene is TRBJ1-2, the V gene TRBV2; possibly TRBD1 for D (6 bases). The V end lost 4 bases, the J end lost 6 bases, and 15 bases lay between the germline ends. Per the germline V gene, CDR1 is SNHLY and CDR2 is FYNNEI. The CDR3 is 14 residues long. Written as DNA, the CDR3 is TGTGCCAGCAGTGCCGAACAGGGTCCGAATGGCTACACCTTC. Its protein is CASSAEQGPNGYTF.

The chain recombines TRBV5-1 with TRBJ1-2; D gene unclear. V shed 0 bases and J shed 5 bases, with 14 bases lying between them. The CDR3 length is 15 residues. Germline CDR1 is SGHRS and CDR2 is YFSETQ. CDR3 region: CASSLDPTVGYGYTF. CDR3 DNA: TGCGCCAGCAGCTTGGACCCCACGGTCGGGTATGGCTACACCTTC.

CDR3 coding DNA: TGTGCCAGCAGTTTCTCCACAGGACGCACAGATACGCAGTATTTT. The encoded protein is CASSFSTGRTDTQYF. The rearrangement links TRBV28 to TRBJ2-3, with D maybe TRBD1 (5 bases). CDR1 MDHEN and CDR2 SYDVKM come from the germline V gene. CDR3 length equals 15 residues. V was pared by 3 bases and J by 1 base, with 11 bases between.

This clone was picked up one time. The chain combines TRBV6-6 with TRBJ1-4; 7 bases are shared with TRBD1. The CDR3 has 14 amino acids. Trimming at V came to 6 bases and at J to 8 bases, leaving 9 bases not matched to a gene. CDR1 is MNHNY and CDR2 is SVGAGI in the germline V gene (reference sequence). The CDR3 loop is CASSPGQTGEKLFF. CDR3 nucleotides: TGTGCCAGCAGCCCGGGACAGACAGGGGAAAAACTGTTTTTT.

The chain uses TRBV7-2 and TRBJ2-3; 8 bases line up with TRBD1. Germline lookup yields CDR1 SGHTA and CDR2 FQGNSA. V shed 3 bases and J 3 bases; nucleotides not matched to a gene: 8. The CDR3 runs 16 residues. CDR3 DNA: TGTGCCAGCAGCTTGGGCCGACAGGGGAGGACAGATACGCAGTATTTT. The encoded protein is CASSLGRQGRTDTQYF.

The rearrangement uses TRBV11-2 and TRBJ2-7; 7 bases are shared with TRBD2. This CDR3 is built from 14 residues. CDR1 SGHAT and CDR2 FQNNGV come from the germline V gene. V dropped 4 bases and J dropped 4; count of bases not matched to a gene: 7. CDR3 DNA sequence: TGTGCCAGCAGCTCGACCGGGACTACGTACGAGCAGTACTTC. It encodes CASSSTGTTYEQYF. Supplemented by reference TRBV11-2 and TRBJ2-7, the full variable domain reads EAGVAQSPRYKIIEKRQSVAFWCNPISGHATLYWYQQILGQGPKLLIQFQNNGVVDDSQLPKDRFSAERLKGVDSTLKIQPAKLEDSAVYLCASSSTGTTYEQYFGPGTRLTVT.

V is TRBV27 and J is TRBJ2-7; 11 bases fit TRBD2. This CDR3 is 16 amino acids long. CDR1 MNHEY and CDR2 SMNVEV come from the germline V gene (reference sequence). V gave up 2 bases and J gave up 4 bases; unmatched junction bases: 7. The CDR3 loop reads CASSLHTSGGLYEQYF. DNA of the CDR3: TGTGCCAGCAGTTTACATACTAGCGGGGGCTTATACGAGCAGTACTTC.

The sample holds one count of this clone. The gene calls are TRBV5-1 and TRBJ2-3, with 11 bases identical to TRBD2. Germline CDR1 SGHRS, CDR2 YFSETQ. The CDR3 consists of 16 residues. J lost 1 base, V lost 4 bases, and 5 bases had no gene match. CDR3 residues: CASSTTSGDGTDTQYF. The CDR3, as DNA: TGCGCCAGCAGCACGACTAGCGGGGATGGCACAGATACGCAGTATTTT.

V gene TRBV6-5 combines with J gene TRBJ1-1; a weak D match, TRBD1 (6 bases). The V end was cut by 2 bases, the J end by 5 bases, with 18 bases between. Germline loops: CDR1 MNHEY, CDR2 SVGAGI. This CDR3 region has 16 residues. The CDR3 loop reads CASSYGNRVMGTEAFF. CDR3 coding DNA: TGTGCCAGCAGTTACGGGAACAGGGTCATGGGAACTGAAGCTTTCTTT.

V and J are TRBV20-1 and TRBJ2-3; D gene uncertain. Per the germline V gene, CDR1 is DFQATT and CDR2 is SNEGSKA (reference sequence). The CDR3 length is 11 residues. V lost 3 bases and J 6 bases, leaving 7 bases between the germline ends. As DNA, the CDR3 is TGCAGTGCTAGGATCCCTGATACGCAGTATTTT. This sequence encodes CSARIPDTQYF.

The chain combines TRBV5-1 with TRBJ1-2, with TRBD1 identical over 7 bases. The CDR3 has 17 residues. V gave up 4 bases and J gave up 3 bases; unmatched junction bases: 15. Germline-derived CDR1 and CDR2 are SGHRS and YFSETQ. Here the CDR3 DNA reads TGCGCCAGCAGCGAGCGACCCCCAGGGGGAGTAGACTATGGCTACACCTTC. Amino acids: CASSERPPGGVDYGYTF.

The chain recombines TRBV28 with TRBJ2-5; TRBD1 matches at 9 bases. Germline CDR1 reads MDHEN; CDR2 reads SYDVKM. The CDR3 is 15 amino acids. The V and J ends lost 3 bases and 2 bases, in that order; junction bases with no gene match: 4. The CDR3 region is CASSFDRGYQETQYF. The CDR3 nucleotides read TGTGCCAGCAGTTTTGACAGGGGGTATCAAGAGACCCAGTACTTC.

Only a few counts were recorded for this clone. The chain is built from TRBV4-1 and TRBJ1-2, with TRBD1 matching over 7 bases. This CDR3 spans 14 amino acids. After removal of 4 bases from V and 8 bases from J, the junction contained 10 bases not matched to a gene. CDR1 is MGHRA, CDR2 YSYEKL, per germline. The CDR3 sequence: CASSPYRGHAGYTF. CDR3 nucleotides: TGCGCCAGCAGCCCTTACAGGGGCCATGCGGGCTACACCTTC.

V is TRBV12-3 or TRBV12-4 and J is TRBJ1-1, with D hard to call. V was clipped by 7 bases and J by 8 bases, with 11 bases between them. The length of the CDR3 is 11 residues. This chain's CDR3 is CASIGRAEAFF. CDR3 coding DNA: TGTGCCAGCATCGGGCGAGCCGAAGCTTTCTTT.

The J gene is TRBJ2-7, the V gene TRBV21-1; the DNA was not compared with TRBD2, the D call given in the table. TRBV21-1 corresponds to a pseudogene. The CDR3 consists of 15 residues. For the CDR3, the DNA is TGTGCCAGCAGCAAGACGGGACTAGCGGACTACGAGCAGTACTTC. Translation: CASSKTGLADYEQYF.

CDR3 nucleotides: TGTGCCAGCAGCCAAGATTATCGAACGTCTATTGGCTACACCTTC. This sequence encodes CASSQDYRTSIGYTF. This chain connects TRBV3-1 (or the pseudogene TRBV3-2) to TRBJ1-2; the D is unclear. Trimming left V 0 bases short and J 7 bases short, with 15 bases between. CDR1 and CDR2 (germline): LGHDT, YNNKEL (reference sequence). The CDR3 has 15 residues.

This clone occurred a few times. V gene TRBV6-5 combines with J gene TRBJ2-3, with 11 nucleotides matching TRBD2. Trimming at V came to 8 bases and at J to 1 base, leaving 5 bases not matched to a gene. CDR1 and CDR2 from the germline V gene are MNHEY and SVGAGI. The CDR3 runs 15 residues. In DNA form, the CDR3 reads TGTGCCAGCCGGCGGGGACTAGCGGGCACAGATACGCAGTATTTT. This codes for CASRRGLAGTDTQYF.

CDR3 sequence: CASSDSRTSQETQYF. The CDR3 DNA reads TGTGCCAGCAGTGACTCGAGGACGAGCCAAGAGACCCAGTACTTC. The rearrangement joins TRBV6-4 to TRBJ2-5, with D unclear. Trimming removed 0 bases from V and 1 base from J, with 9 bases in between. Germline V gives CDR1 MRHNA, CDR2 SNTAGT. The CDR3 consists of 15 residues.

The V gene is TRBV4-1, the J gene TRBJ2-7, with D possibly matching TRBD2 (6 bases). V shed 0 bases and J shed 9 bases, with 24 bases lying between them. The germline gives CDR1 MGHRA, CDR2 YSYEKL. The length of the CDR3 is 17 residues. CDR3 loop: CASSQEPVQGLQEGQYF. The CDR3 DNA reads as TGCGCCAGCAGCCAAGAACCGGTGCAGGGACTTCAGGAGGGGCAGTACTTC.

The chain carries TRBV7-2 and TRBJ2-7; no firm D call. The germline gives CDR1 SGHTA, CDR2 FQGNSA. The V end lost 5 bases, the J end lost 0 bases, and 5 bases lay between the germline ends. This CDR3 spans 12 amino acids. The CDR3 is CASSLPSYEQYF. In DNA form, the CDR3 reads TGTGCCAGCAGCCTTCCCTCCTACGAGCAGTACTTC.

The chain employs TRBV9 and TRBJ1-2; D might be TRBD1 (6 bases). The CDR3 runs 14 residues. From germline, CDR1 is SGDLS and CDR2 YYNGEE. V dropped 2 bases and J dropped 5 bases, with 13 bases sitting between them. The CDR3 sequence is CASSVGDTTYGYTF. The DNA of the CDR3 is TGTGCCAGCAGCGTTGGGGACACTACTTATGGCTACACCTTC.

CDR3 bases: TGTGCCAGCAGTGACGGGGGGCGCACAGATACGCAGTATTTT. This sequence encodes CASSDGGRTDTQYF. The J gene is TRBJ2-3, the V gene TRBV6-4; D may match TRBD1 or TRBD2 (6 bases each). This CDR3 has 14 residues. Germline V gene data show CDR1 as MRHNA and CDR2 as SNTAGT. V gave up 2 bases and J gave up 1 base, with 7 bases separating them.

This clone was counted once. The CDR3 coding sequence is TGCGCCAGCAGCCAGACAGTCGCCTCTGGGGCCAACGTCCTGACTTTC. As protein: CASSQTVASGANVLTF. The chain recombines TRBV5-1 with TRBJ2-6; tentative D call: TRBD1 (5 bases). Germline CDR1 SGHRS, CDR2 YFSETQ. The ends were cut back, 4 bases at V and 0 bases at J, with 11 bases in the middle. This CDR3 region has 16 residues.

The J gene is TRBJ2-3, the V gene TRBV9, with 11 positions matching TRBD2. The CDR3 has 18 residues. Per the germline V gene, CDR1 is SGDLS and CDR2 is YYNGEE. V lost 0 bases, J lost 0 bases, and 6 bases stayed unmatched. CDR3 sequence: CASSVGLAGGFSTDTQYF. In nucleotides, the CDR3 is TGTGCCAGCAGCGTAGGGCTAGCGGGGGGCTTTAGCACAGATACGCAGTATTTT.

The rearrangement uses TRBV3-1 (or the pseudogene TRBV3-2) and TRBJ1-3; unclear D gene. The germline V gene has CDR1 LGHDT and CDR2 YNNKEL (reference sequence). V gave up 6 bases and J gave up 8 bases, with 11 bases separating them. This CDR3 spans 12 amino acids. Here the CDR3 reads CASRHSADTIYF. CDR3 bases: TGTGCCAGCAGGCATAGCGCGGACACCATATATTTT.

The chain carries TRBV7-6 and TRBJ2-3, with no clear D. V was trimmed by 5 bases and J by 3 bases, leaving 15 bases between them. Germline assignment: CDR1 SGHVS and CDR2 FNYEAQ. This CDR3 spans 15 amino acids. The CDR3 region has the DNA TGTGCCAGCAGCCAGGCAGGCTCTTGGACAGATACGCAGTATTTT. Protein product: CASSQAGSWTDTQYF.